A selection of T cell receptor beta chains follows, all from one sample in a study of T cells expressing NK-cell markers. No DNA is given; TCRdb re-called the 5' RACE reads and lists each CDR3 protein once. This sample contains 450,000 to 600,000 distinct CDR3 sequences. The sequenced sample consisted of blood T cells: a sorted CD56 or NKG2C T cell subset, CD4+ or CD8+ T cells, or bulk PBMC T cells (not recorded which). All receptors come from a man younger than 35 in good health. The CDR3 runs from the conserved cysteine through the conserved F or W.

v_gene	len	j_gene	CDR3aa
TRBV21-1	15	TRBJ2-5	CAYHRDRGGGETQYF
TRBV29-1	14	TRBJ2-7	CSVAGRTGLYEQYF
TRBV3-1	16	TRBJ2-7	CASSQSGTGGAYEQYF
TRBV10-1	14	TRBJ1-5	CASSEGSRDQPQHF
TRBV5-1	15	TRBJ2-1	CASSLGRVGINEQFF
TRBV15	11	TRBJ2-7	CATGDITEQYF
TRBV25-1	15	TRBJ2-1	CASSEFGGARREQFF
TRBV12-3/TRBV12-4	13	TRBJ2-1	CASTTTSDDEQFF
TRBV12-3/TRBV12-4	18	TRBJ2-3	CASSFKILAGGETDTQYF
TRBV18	16	TRBJ1-2	CASSPDIGLGNYGYTF
TRBV5-1	14	TRBJ2-5	CASSRSGSYETQYF
TRBV11-2	18	TRBJ2-6	CASSQMTSGTPGANVLTF
TRBV5-1	17	TRBJ2-7	CASSPQEGAILSDEQYF
TRBV29-1	14	TRBJ2-3	CSVLNRGLTDTQYF
TRBV11-1	16	TRBJ2-1	CASIQTAGGDYNEQFF
TRBV15	16	TRBJ2-5	CATSREVAPATKTQYF
TRBV6-1	15	TRBJ2-3	CASAGFGGNGDTQYF
TRBV18	15	TRBJ2-2	CASSLQAGRIGELFF
TRBV6-1	15	TRBJ2-1	CASSVSGRAFNEQFF
TRBV27	13	TRBJ1-5	CASSAGIYQPQHF
TRBV7-6	17	TRBJ2-2	CASSASHSQANTGELFF
TRBV20-1	15	TRBJ2-1	CSAPRTSGSNNEQFF
TRBV29-1	12	TRBJ1-2	CSVDYNTRGYTF
TRBV12-3/TRBV12-4	12	TRBJ1-1	CAVPTAGKRAFF
TRBV3-1	17	TRBJ2-2	CASSQAGGHPNTGELFF
TRBV11-2	14	TRBJ2-1	CASSLPHSINEQFF
TRBV6-1	18	TRBJ2-2	CASSRTSGRALGAGELFF
TRBV6-1	17	TRBJ1-5	CASSEEGRGTSNQPQHF
TRBV20-1	16	TRBJ2-1	CSARGGTSGRANEQFF
TRBV6-2/TRBV6-3	14	TRBJ2-5	CASSYFGVTETQYF
TRBV20-1	16	TRBJ2-3	CSALRGQGADTDTQYF
TRBV6-1	16	TRBJ1-6	CASSPAPASPASPLHF
TRBV6-5	15	TRBJ2-7	CASSYSGTPRHEQYF
TRBV3-1	14	TRBJ2-5	CASSRVLGQETQYF
TRBV7-3	20	TRBJ2-5	CASSLNKISSKRGNRETQYF
TRBV6-5	16	TRBJ2-7	CASSYTITGTDYEQYF
TRBV3-1	14	TRBJ1-2	CASSQGYRSDGYTF
TRBV27	16	TRBJ2-2	CASSFLAGDSPGELFF
TRBV27	15	TRBJ2-7	CASSPGTSLSYEQYF
TRBV6-1	15	TRBJ1-5	CASRMTVGSNQPQHF
TRBV12-3/TRBV12-4	13	TRBJ1-2	CASSRQGNYGYTF
TRBV7-8	11	TRBJ2-1	CASSPQREQFF
TRBV27	14	TRBJ1-1	CASSRQGAITEAFF
TRBV12-3/TRBV12-4	15	TRBJ2-7	CASSSAATSGYEQYF
TRBV11-2	17	TRBJ2-5	CASSPFGDRGMAETQYF